This TCR beta chain is drawn from a study of T cells expressing NK-cell markers. About the study: Sequencing covered eight donors, seven HCMV-seropositive and one seronegative.

Germline V gives CDR1 SGHDT, CDR2 YYEEEE. The CDR3 runs to 13 residues. TCRdb re-called the 5' RACE reads and shows each CDR3 protein once, DNA omitted. In all, the sample yields about 110,000 distinct CDR3 sequences. Notes on the study in general: The study found dominant NKG2C+ clonotypes at roughly 1.0-7.5% of CD8+ T cells in 5 or 6 donors. Dominance of the CD3+CD56-NKG2C+ fraction by these clonotypes also held in a handful of donors.

With respect to this clonotype: Its antigen is currently unknown.

Sample: blood T cells: a sorted CD56 or NKG2C T cell subset, CD4+ or CD8+ T cells, or bulk PBMC T cells (not recorded which). The chain has TRBV5-6 and TRBJ2-7. This clonotype was obtained from a woman between 18 and 70 years old in good health. CDR3 in amino acids: CASSLGSDYEQYF.